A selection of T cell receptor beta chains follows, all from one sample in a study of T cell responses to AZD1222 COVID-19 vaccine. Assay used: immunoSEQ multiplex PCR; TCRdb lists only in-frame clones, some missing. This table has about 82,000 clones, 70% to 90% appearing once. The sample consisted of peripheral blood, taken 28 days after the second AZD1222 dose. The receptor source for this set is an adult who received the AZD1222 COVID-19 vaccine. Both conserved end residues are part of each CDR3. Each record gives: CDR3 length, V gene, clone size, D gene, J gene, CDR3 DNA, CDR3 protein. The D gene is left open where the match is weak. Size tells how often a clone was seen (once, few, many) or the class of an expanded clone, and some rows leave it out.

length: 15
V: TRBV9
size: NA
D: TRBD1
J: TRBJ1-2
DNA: TGTGCCAGCAGCTCCACCCGGACAGGGACCTATGGCTACACCTTC
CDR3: CASSSTRTGTYGYTF

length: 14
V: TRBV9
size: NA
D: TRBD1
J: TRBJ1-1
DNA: TGTGCCAGCAGCTTAACCTCCGGGACAGGTAAAGCTTTCTTT
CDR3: CASSLTSGTGKAFF

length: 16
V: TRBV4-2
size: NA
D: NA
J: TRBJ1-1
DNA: TGTGCCAGCAGCCAAAGCGGACCCCAGGGGCGCACTGAAGCTTTCTTT
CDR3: CASSQSGPQGRTEAFF

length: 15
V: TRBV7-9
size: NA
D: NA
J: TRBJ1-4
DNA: TGTGCCAGCAGCTTAGAGGGGTCGACGTATGAAAAACTGTTTTTT
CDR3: CASSLEGSTYEKLFF

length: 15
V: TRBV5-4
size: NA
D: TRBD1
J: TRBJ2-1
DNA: TGTGCCAGCAGCTCGGGACAGGGGGCCTACAATGAGCAGTTCTTC
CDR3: CASSSGQGAYNEQFF

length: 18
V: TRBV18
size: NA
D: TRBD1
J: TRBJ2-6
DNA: TGTGCCAGCTCACCACCGGGACAGGGGGCGACTGGGGCCAACGTCCTGACTTTC
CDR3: CASSPPGQGATGANVLTF

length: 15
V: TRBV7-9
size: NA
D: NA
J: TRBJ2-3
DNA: TGTGCCAGCAGCTCCCGGGAGTCCGGCACAGATACGCAGTATTTT
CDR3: CASSSRESGTDTQYF

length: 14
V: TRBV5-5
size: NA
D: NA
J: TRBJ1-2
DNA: TGTGCCAGCAGAGAAGCTGGGGTCCAGGTTGGCTACACCTTC
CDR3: CASREAGVQVGYTF

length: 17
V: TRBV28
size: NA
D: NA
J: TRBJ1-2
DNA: TGTGCCAGCAGTCCCTCCGGGCAGGGGAGTAAGGGATATGGCTACACCTTC
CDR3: CASSPSGQGSKGYGYTF

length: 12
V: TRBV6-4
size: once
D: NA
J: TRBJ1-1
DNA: TGTGCCAGCAGTGACGTGGACGGATCGGCTTTCTTT
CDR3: CASSDVDGSAFF

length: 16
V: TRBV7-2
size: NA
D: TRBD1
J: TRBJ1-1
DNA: TGTGCCAGCAGCTTAGAACAGGGGGCTGTGAACACTGAAGCTTTCTTT
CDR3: CASSLEQGAVNTEAFF

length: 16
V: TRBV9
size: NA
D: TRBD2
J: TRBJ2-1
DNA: TGTGCCAGCAGCCCCGGGACTAGCGGGAGAATAAATGAGCAGTTCTTC
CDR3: CASSPGTSGRINEQFF

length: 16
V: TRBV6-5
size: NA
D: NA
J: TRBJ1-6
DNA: TGTGCCAGCAGTTACAAGGAGAGCTCCTATAATTCACCCCTCCACTTT
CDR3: CASSYKESSYNSPLHF

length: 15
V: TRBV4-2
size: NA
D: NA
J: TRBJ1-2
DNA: TGTGCCAGCAGCCAAAGTCTAGGAGGGTACGATGGCTACACCTTC
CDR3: CASSQSLGGYDGYTF

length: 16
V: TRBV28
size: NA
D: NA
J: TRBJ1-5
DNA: TGTGCCAGCAGTTTAGTCGGCCAGTATAGCAATCAGCCCCAGCATTTT
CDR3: CASSLVGQYSNQPQHF

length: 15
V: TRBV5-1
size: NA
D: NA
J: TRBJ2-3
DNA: TGCGCCAGCAGCTTGGTTGGGGGGACCACAGATACGCAGTATTTT
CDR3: CASSLVGGTTDTQYF

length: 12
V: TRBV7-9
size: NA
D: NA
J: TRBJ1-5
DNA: TGTGCCAGCAGCTTTTCTAATCAGCCCCAGCATTTT
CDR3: CASSFSNQPQHF

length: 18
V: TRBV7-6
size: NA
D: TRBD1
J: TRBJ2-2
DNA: TGTGCCAGCAGCCCCACGCTCGTCCCGGACAGGGGAACCGGGGAGCTGTTTTTT
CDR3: CASSPTLVPDRGTGELFF

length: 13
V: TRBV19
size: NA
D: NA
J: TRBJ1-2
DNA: TGTGCCAGTAGTATTGCGGGAATCTATGGCTACACCTTC
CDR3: CASSIAGIYGYTF

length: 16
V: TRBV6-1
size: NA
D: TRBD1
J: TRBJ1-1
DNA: TGTGCCAGCAGGGAAGGTTTGGACAGGGTGGACACTGAAGCTTTCTTT
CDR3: CASREGLDRVDTEAFF

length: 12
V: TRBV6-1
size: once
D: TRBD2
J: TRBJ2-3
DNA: TGTGCCAGCAGTGATTTAGCGGGGGGAGCGTATTTT
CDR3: CASSDLAGGAYF

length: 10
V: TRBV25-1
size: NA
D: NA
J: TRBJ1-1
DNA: TGTGCCAGCAGTGCTGGGGAAGCTTTCTTT
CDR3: CASSAGEAFF

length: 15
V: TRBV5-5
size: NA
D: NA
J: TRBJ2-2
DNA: TGTGCCAGCCACCCTTACGACCTAGTTTCCGGGGAGCTGTTTTTT
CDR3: CASHPYDLVSGELFF

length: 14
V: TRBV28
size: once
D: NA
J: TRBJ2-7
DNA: TGTGCCAGCAGTTTGGAGACAGCATACTACGAGCAGTACTTC
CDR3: CASSLETAYYEQYF

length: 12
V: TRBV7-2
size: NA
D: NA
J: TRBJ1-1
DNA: TGTGCCAGCAGCTACCCAAGAACTGAAGCTTTCTTT
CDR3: CASSYPRTEAFF

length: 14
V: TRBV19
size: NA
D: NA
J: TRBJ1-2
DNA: TGTGCCAGTAGTCACCAGGGTCCTAACTATGGCTACACCTTC
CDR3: CASSHQGPNYGYTF

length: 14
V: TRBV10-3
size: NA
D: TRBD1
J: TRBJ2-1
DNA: TGTGCCATCAACAGGGGAAGCTCCTACAATGAGCAGTTCTTC
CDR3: CAINRGSSYNEQFF

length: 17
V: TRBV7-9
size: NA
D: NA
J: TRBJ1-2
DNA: TGTGCCAGCAGCTTAATATCCCTGGGGGCAAAAGCGGATGGCTACACCTTC
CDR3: CASSLISLGAKADGYTF

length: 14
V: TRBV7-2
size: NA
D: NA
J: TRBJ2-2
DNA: TGTGCCAGCAGCCCCCGCCCGGGCACCGGGGAGCTGTTTTTT
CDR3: CASSPRPGTGELFF

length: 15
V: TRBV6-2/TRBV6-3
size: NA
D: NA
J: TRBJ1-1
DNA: TGTGCCAGCAGTTCCCCGGGACAAGCGAACACTGAAGCTTTCTTT
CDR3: CASSSPGQANTEAFF

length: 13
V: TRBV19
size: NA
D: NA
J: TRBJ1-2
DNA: TGTGCCAGTAGTATGTTCCTTGACTATGGCTACACCTTC
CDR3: CASSMFLDYGYTF

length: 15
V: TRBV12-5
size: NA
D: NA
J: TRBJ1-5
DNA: TGTGCTAGTGCCCCGGCGGGGGGAGGATATCAGCCCCAGCATTTT
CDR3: CASAPAGGGYQPQHF

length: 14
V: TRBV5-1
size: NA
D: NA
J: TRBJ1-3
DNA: TGCGCCAGCAGCTTGGATGGATCTGGAAACACCATATATTTT
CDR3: CASSLDGSGNTIYF

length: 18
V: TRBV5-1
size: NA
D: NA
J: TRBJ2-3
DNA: TGCGCCAGCAGCCCCCGAGGCCTTCCTGCTCAGAACACAGATACGCAGTATTTT
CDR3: CASSPRGLPAQNTDTQYF

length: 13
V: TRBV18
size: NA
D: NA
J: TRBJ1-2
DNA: TGTGCCAGCTCACCCGACAGTCTTTATGGCTACACCTTC
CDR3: CASSPDSLYGYTF

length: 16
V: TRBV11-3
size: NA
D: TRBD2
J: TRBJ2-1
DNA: TGTGCCAGCAGCCGGACTAGCGGGGGGCCTCACAATGAGCAGTTCTTC
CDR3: CASSRTSGGPHNEQFF

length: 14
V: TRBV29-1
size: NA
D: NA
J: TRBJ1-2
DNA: TGCAGCGTAGGTAGCAGTACAGGGAGTTATGGCTACACCTTC
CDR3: CSVGSSTGSYGYTF

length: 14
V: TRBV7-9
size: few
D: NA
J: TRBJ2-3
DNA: TGTGCCAGCAGCTCCCTTACGAGCACAGATACGCAGTATTTT
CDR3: CASSSLTSTDTQYF

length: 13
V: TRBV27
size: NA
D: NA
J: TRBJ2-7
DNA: TGTGCCAGCCAACGGACGAGCTCCTACGAGCAGTACTTC
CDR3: CASQRTSSYEQYF

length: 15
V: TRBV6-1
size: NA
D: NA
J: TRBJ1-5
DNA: TGTGCCAGCAGTGAAGCGGGGAATAGCAATCAGCCCCAGCATTTT
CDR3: CASSEAGNSNQPQHF

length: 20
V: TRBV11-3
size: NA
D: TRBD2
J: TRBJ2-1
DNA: TGTGCCAGCACCCCCCTGGGGGGTGGGACTAGCGGGAGTTCTTACAATGAGCAGTTCTTC
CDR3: CASTPLGGGTSGSSYNEQFF

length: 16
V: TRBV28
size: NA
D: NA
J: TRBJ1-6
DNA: TGTGCCAGCAGTCAGTGGACAGCCACTAATAATTCACCCCTCCACTTT
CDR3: CASSQWTATNNSPLHF

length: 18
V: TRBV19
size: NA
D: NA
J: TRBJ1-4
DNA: TGTGCCAGTAGTCTACGATTCCTTACTGGGGGTGCGGCTGAAAAACTGTTTTTT
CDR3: CASSLRFLTGGAAEKLFF

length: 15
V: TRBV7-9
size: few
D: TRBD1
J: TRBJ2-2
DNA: TGTGCCAGCCGACCGGGACAGGGAGGGACCGGGGAGCTGTTTTTT
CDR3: CASRPGQGGTGELFF

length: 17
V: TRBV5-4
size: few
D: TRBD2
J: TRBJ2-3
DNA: TGTGCCAGCAGCTTGGGGACTAGCGGGAGCTCCACAGATACGCAGTATTTT
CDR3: CASSLGTSGSSTDTQYF

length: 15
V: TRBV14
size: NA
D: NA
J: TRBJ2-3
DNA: TGTGCCAGCAGCCAGAGCGGAAAAAGCACAGATACGCAGTATTTT
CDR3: CASSQSGKSTDTQYF

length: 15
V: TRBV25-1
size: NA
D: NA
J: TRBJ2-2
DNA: TGTGCCAGCAGTCCCCATGGCAGTAACACCGGGGAGCTGTTTTTT
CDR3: CASSPHGSNTGELFF

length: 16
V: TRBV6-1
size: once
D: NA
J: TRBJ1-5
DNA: TGTGCCAGCAGTGAAAGTAACCTACCCCGCAATCAGCCCCAGCATTTT
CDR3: CASSESNLPRNQPQHF

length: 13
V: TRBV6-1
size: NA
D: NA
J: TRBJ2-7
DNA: TGTGCCAGCCGGGCGACTTCTACCTACGAGCAGTACTTC
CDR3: CASRATSTYEQYF

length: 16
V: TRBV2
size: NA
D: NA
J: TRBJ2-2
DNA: TGTGCCAGCAGTGAACGGGACAACAGTTTCACCGGGGAGCTGTTTTTT
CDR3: CASSERDNSFTGELFF

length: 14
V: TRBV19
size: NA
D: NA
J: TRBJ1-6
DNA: TGTGCCAGTAGTGAACAGGGTCCTAATTCACCCCTCCACTTT
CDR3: CASSEQGPNSPLHF

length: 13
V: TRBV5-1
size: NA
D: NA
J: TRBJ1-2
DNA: TGCGCCAGCAGCCCCGGGGGAGCCTATGGCTACACCTTC
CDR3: CASSPGGAYGYTF